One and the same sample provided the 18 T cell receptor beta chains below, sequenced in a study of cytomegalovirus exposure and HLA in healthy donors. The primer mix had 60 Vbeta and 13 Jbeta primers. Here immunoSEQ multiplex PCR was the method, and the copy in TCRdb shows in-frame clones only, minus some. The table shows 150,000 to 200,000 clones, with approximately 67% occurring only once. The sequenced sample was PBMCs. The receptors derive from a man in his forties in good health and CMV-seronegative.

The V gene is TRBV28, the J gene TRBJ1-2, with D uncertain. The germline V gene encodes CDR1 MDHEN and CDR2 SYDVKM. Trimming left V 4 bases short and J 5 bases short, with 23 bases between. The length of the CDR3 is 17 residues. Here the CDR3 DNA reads TGTGCCAGCAGTTCCCCCGGAGCTACAAGAGGGTTTTATGGCTACACCTTC. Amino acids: CASSSPGATRGFYGYTF.

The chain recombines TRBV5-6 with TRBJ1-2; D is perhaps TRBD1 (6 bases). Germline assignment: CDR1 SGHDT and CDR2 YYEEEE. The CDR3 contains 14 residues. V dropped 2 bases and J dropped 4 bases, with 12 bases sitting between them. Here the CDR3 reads CASSFSRGLYGYTF. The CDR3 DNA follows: TGTGCCAGCAGCTTCAGCAGGGGCCTCTATGGCTACACCTTC.

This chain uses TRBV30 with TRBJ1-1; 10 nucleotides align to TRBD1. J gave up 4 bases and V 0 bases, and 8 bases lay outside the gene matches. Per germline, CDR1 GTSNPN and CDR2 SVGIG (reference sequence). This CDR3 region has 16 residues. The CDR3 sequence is CAWSVPLTGGLTEAFF. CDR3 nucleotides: TGTGCCTGGAGTGTACCCCTGACAGGGGGCCTCACTGAAGCTTTCTTT.

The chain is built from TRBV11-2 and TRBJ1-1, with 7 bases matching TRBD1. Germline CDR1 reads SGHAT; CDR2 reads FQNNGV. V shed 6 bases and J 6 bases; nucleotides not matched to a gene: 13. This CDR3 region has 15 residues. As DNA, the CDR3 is TGTGCCAGCAGATCCCTGAGGGGGCGCGTTGCTGAAGCTTTCTTT. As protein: CASRSLRGRVAEAFF.

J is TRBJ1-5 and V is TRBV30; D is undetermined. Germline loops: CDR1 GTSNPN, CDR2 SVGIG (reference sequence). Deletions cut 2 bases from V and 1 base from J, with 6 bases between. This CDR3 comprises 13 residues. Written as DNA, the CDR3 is TGTGCCTGGAGTCTTCAGAGCAATCAGCCCCAGCATTTT. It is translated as CAWSLQSNQPQHF.

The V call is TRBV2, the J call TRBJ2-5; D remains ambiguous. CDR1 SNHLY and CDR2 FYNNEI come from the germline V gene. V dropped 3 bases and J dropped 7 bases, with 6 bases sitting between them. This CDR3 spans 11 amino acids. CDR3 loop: CASSDMRTQYF. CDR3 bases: TGTGCCAGCAGTGACATGCGGACCCAGTACTTC.

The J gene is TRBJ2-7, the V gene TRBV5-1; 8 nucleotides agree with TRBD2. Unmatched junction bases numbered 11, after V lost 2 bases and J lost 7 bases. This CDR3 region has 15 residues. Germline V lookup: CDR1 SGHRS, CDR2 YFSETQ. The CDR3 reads CASSLSGTRGGEQYF. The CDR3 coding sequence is TGCGCCAGCAGCTTATCCGGGACTAGAGGTGGGGAGCAGTACTTC.

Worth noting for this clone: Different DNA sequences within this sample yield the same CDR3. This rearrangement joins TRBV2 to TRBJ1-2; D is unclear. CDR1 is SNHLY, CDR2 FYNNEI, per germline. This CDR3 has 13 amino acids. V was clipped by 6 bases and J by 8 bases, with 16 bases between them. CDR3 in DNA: TGTGCCAGCAGCGAGGCCTTACCCTGGGGCTACACCTTC. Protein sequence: CASSEALPWGYTF.

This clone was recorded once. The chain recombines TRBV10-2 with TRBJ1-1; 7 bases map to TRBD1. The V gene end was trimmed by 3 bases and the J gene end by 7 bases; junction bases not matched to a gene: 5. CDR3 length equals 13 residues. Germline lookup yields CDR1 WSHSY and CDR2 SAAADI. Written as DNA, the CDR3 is TGCGCCAGCAGTGACCCCCGGACAGGTGAAGCTTTCTTT. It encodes CASSDPRTGEAFF.

DNA for the CDR3: TGCGCCAGCAGCCAACCTCGGACTAGCAGAGGAACGAACACCGGGGAGCTGTTTTTT. This codes for CASSQPRTSRGTNTGELFF. The chain uses TRBV4-1 and TRBJ2-2; TRBD2 matches at 8 bases. CDR1 is MGHRA and CDR2 is YSYEKL in the germline V gene. There are 19 residues in the CDR3. Unmatched junction bases numbered 11, after V lost 2 bases and J lost 0 bases.

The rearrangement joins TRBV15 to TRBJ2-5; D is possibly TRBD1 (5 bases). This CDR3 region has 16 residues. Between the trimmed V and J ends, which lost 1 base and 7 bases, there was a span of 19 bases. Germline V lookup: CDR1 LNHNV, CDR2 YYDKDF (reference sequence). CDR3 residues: CATSRAAGQGVWTQYF. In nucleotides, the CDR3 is TGTGCCACCAGCAGAGCGGCCGGTCAAGGGGTGTGGACCCAGTACTTC.

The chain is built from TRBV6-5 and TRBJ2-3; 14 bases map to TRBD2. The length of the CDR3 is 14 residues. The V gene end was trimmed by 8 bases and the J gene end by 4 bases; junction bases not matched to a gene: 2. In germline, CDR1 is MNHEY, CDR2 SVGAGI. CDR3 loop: CASGGLAGADTQYF. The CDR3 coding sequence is TGTGCCAGCGGGGGACTAGCGGGAGCAGATACGCAGTATTTT.

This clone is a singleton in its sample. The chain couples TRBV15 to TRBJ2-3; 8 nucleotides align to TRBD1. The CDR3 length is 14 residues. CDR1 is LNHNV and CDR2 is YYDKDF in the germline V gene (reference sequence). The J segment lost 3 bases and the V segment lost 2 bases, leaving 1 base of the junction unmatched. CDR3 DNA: TGTGCCACCAGCAGATACAGGGGGACAGATACGCAGTATTTT. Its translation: CATSRYRGTDTQYF.

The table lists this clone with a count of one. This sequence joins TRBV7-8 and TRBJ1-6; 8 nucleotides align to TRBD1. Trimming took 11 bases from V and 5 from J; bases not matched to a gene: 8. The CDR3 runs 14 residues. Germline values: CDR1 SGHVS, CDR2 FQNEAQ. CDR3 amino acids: CASGDRTDNSPLHF. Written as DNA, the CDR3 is TGTGCCTCCGGGGACAGGACAGATAATTCACCCCTCCACTTT.

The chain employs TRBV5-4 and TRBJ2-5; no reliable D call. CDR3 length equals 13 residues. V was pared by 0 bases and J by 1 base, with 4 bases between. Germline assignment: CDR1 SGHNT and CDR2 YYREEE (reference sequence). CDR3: CASSLAFQETQYF. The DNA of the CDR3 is TGTGCCAGCAGCTTGGCCTTCCAAGAGACCCAGTACTTC.

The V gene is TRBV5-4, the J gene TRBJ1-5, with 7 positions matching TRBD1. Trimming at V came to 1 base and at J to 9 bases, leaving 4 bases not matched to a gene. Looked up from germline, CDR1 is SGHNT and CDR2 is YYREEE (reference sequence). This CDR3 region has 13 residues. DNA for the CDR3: TGTGCCAGCAGCTTGAGGGGGCAGGGGCCCCAGCATTTT. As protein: CASSLRGQGPQHF. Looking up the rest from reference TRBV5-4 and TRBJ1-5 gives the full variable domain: ETGVTQSPTHLIKTRGQQVTLRCSSQSGHNTVSWYQQALGQGPQFIFQYYREEENGRGNFPPRFSGLQFPNYSSELNVNALELDDSALYLCASSLRGQGPQHFGDGTRLSIL.

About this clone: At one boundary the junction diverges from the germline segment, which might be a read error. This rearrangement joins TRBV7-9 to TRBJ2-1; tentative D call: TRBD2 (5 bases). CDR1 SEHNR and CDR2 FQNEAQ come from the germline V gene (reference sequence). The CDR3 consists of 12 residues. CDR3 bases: TGTTCCAGCAGCTTAGCACTAGTGGAGCAGTTCTTC. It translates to CSSSLALVEQFF.

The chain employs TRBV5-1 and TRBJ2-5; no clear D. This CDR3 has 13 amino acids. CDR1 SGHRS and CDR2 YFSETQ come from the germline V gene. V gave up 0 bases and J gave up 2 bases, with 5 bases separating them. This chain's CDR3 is CASSLGPQETQYF. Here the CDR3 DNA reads TGCGCCAGCAGCTTGGGGCCTCAAGAGACCCAGTACTTC.